The T cell receptor (beta chain) under discussion was sequenced for a study of blood T cells in healthy people across ages. The draw of peripheral blood yielded about 9.4 milliliters from each donor. With 2 bases removed from V and 5 bases from J, the gap between germline ends came to 6 bases. The CDR3 consists of 11 residues. In germline, CDR1 is GTSNPN, CDR2 SVGIG (reference sequence). Through a sample-barcoded 5' primer and a J-beta primer mix, a second PCR was run for roughly 7 to 11 cycles. Each CDR3 protein gets one entry after TCRdb re-called the 5' RACE reads with MiXCR. The sample shows 650,000 to 950,000 distinct CDR3 sequences, 40% to 50% of them seen only once. This clonotype was counted only a few times.

This clonotype was sampled from a man aged 55-75 years in good health. The chain couples TRBV30 to TRBJ2-5; D might be TRBD1 (6 bases). The sample comprised blood. Here the CDR3 DNA reads TGTGCCTGGAGTACAGGGGAGACCCAGTACTTC. This sequence encodes CAWSTGETQYF.